These 3 T cell receptor beta chains share one sample of origin, sequenced in a study of blood T cell repertoires in COVID-19 (dated by TCRdb to 2019 to 2021). The protocol used for the library was the immunoSEQ multiplex PCR assay. Not all clones reach the TCRdb copy of this immuneACCESS table, which keeps in-frame sequences only. Checked studies attribute under half of the gap to unresolved V genes and leave the rest unexplained. The sample table shows roughly 250,000 clones, and around 89% are seen once. The biggest ten clones account for about 4% of the sample. Sample: peripheral blood. The receptor set was obtained from a woman aged 40 to 49 with acute or convalescent COVID-19.

V is TRBV21-1 and J is TRBJ1-4; TRBD1, the table's D call, lacks a check against the DNA. TRBV21-1 is described as a pseudogene. This CDR3 comprises 16 residues. CDR3 in amino acids: CASSKQSGQLNEKLFF. The CDR3 nucleotides read TGTGCCAGCAGCAAACAGTCGGGACAGCTTAATGAAAAACTGTTTTTT.

V usage is TRBV24-1 and J usage is TRBJ1-2; 7 bases match TRBD1. Trimming cost V 5 bases and J 8 bases; bases outside gene matches: 1. Germline lookup yields CDR1 KGHDR and CDR2 SFDVKD. The CDR3 spans 11 residues. DNA of the CDR3: TGTGCCACCAGTGGGACAGGCGGCTACACCTTC. Protein product: CATSGTGGYTF.

V usage is TRBV7-9 and J usage is TRBJ1-6, with D tentatively TRBD1 (5 bases). Looked up from germline, CDR1 is SEHNR and CDR2 is FQNEAQ (reference sequence). Trimming removed 1 base from V and 0 bases from J, with 7 bases in between. The length of the CDR3 is 16 residues. CDR3 bases: TGTGCCAGCAGCTTAGGGGGGGGCTCCTATAATTCACCCCTCCACTTT. Protein sequence: CASSLGGGSYNSPLHF.